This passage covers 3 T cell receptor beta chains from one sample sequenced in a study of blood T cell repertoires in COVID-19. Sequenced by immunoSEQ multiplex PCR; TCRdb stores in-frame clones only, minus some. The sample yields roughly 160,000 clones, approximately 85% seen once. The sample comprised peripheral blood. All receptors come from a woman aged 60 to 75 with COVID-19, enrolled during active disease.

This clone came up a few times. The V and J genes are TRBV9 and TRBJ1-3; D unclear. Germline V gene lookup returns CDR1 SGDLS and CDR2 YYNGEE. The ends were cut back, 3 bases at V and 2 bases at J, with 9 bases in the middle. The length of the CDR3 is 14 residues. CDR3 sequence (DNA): TGTGCCAGCAGCGGAGCGGAGACTGGAAACACCATATATTTT. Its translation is CASSGAETGNTIYF.

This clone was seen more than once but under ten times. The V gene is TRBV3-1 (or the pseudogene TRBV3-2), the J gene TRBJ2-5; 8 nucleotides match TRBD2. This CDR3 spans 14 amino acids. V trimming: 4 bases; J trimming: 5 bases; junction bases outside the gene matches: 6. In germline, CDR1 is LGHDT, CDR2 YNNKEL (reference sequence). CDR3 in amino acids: CASSRIAGRETQYF. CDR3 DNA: TGTGCCAGCAGCCGAATAGCGGGGAGGGAGACCCAGTACTTC.

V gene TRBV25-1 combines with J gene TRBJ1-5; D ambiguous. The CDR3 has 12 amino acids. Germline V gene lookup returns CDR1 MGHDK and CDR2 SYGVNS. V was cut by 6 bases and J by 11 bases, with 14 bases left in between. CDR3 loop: CASSLYNCSQHF. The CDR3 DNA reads TGTGCCAGCAGCCTCTATAATTGTTCCCAGCATTTT.